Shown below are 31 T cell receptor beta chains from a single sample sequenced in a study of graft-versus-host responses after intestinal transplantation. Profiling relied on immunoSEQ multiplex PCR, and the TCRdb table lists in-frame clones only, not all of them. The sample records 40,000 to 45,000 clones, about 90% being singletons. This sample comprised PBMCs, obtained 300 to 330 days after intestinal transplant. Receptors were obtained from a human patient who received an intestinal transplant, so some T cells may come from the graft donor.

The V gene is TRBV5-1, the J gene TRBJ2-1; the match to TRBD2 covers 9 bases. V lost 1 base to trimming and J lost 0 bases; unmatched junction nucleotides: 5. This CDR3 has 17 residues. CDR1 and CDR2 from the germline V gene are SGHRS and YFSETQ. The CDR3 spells CASSLLAGSSSYNEQFF. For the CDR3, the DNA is TGCGCCAGCAGCTTGCTAGCGGGGTCTTCCTCCTACAATGAGCAGTTCTTC.

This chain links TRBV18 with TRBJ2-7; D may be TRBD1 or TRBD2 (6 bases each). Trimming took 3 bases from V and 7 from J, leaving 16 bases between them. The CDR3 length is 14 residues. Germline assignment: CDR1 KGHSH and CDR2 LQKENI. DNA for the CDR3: TGTGCCAGCTCACCCTCGACGGGGGCAGGGGAGCAGTACTTC. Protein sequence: CASSPSTGAGEQYF.

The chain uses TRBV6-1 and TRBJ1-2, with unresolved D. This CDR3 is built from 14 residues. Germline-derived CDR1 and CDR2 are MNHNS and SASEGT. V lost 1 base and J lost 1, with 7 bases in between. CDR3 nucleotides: TGTGCCAGCAGTGAAGGACTTTTTAACTATGGCTACACCTTC. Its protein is CASSEGLFNYGYTF.

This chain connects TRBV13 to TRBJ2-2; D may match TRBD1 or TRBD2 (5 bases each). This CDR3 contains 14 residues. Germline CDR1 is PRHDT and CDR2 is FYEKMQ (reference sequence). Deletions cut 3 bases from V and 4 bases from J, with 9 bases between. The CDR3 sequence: CASSLGVGTGELFF. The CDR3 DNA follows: TGTGCCAGCAGCTTGGGGGTTGGCACCGGGGAGCTGTTTTTT. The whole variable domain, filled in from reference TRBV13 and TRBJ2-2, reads AAGVIQSPRHLIKEKRETATLKCYPIPRHDTVYWYQQGPGQDPQFLISFYEKMQSDKGSIPDRFSAQQFSDYHSELNMSSLELGDSALYFCASSLGVGTGELFFGEGSRLTVL.

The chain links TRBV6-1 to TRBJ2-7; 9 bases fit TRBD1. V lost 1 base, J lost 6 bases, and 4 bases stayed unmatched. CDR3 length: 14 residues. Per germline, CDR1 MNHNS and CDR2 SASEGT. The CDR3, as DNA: TGTGCCAGCAGTGAAGGGGACAGGGTGGGCGAGCAGTACTTC. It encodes CASSEGDRVGEQYF.

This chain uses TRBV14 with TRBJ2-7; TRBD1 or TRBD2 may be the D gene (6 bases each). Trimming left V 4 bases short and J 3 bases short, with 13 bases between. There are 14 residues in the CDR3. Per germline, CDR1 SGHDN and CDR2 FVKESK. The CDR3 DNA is TGTGCCAGCAGCCGGGGGCCCGGGAGCTACGAGCAGTACTTC. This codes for CASSRGPGSYEQYF. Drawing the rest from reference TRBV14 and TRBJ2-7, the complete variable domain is EAGVTQFPSHSVIEKGQTVTLRCDPISGHDNLYWYRRVMGKEIKFLLHFVKESKQDESGMPNNRFLAERTGGTYSTLKVQPAELEDSGVYFCASSRGPGSYEQYFGPGTRLTVT.

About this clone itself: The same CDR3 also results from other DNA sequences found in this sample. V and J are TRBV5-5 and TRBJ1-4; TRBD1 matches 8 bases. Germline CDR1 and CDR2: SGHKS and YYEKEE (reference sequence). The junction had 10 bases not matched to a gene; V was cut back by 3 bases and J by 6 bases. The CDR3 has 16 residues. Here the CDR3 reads CASSYLTGGVDEKLFF. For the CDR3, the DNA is TGTGCCAGCAGCTACTTAACAGGGGGGGTCGATGAAAAACTGTTTTTT.

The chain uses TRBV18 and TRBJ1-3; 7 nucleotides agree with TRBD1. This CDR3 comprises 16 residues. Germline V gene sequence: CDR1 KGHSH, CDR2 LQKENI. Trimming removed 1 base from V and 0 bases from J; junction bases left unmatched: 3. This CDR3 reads CASSPLPGGSGNTIYF. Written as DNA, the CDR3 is TGTGCCAGCTCACCACTCCCAGGGGGCTCTGGAAACACCATATATTTT.

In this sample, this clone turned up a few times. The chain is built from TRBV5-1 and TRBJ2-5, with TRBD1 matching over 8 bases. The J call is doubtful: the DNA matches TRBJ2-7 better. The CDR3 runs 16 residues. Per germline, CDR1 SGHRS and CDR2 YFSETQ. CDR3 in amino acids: CASSPVLGRGRYEQYF. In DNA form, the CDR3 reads TGCGCCAGCAGCCCGGTGTTGGGCAGGGGGCGATACGAGCAGTACTTC.

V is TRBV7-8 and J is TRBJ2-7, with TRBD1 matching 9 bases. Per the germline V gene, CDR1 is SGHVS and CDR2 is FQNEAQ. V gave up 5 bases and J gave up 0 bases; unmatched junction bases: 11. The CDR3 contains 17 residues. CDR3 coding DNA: TGTGCCAGCAGCCAATTACCGGGACAGGGATTCTCCTACGAGCAGTACTTC. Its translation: CASSQLPGQGFSYEQYF. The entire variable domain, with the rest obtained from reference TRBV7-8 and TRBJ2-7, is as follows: GAGVSQSPRYKVAKRGQDVALRCDPISGHVSLFWYQQALGQGPEFLTYFQNEAQLDKSGLPSDRFFAERPEGSVSTLKIQRTQQEDSAVYLCASSQLPGQGFSYEQYFGPGTRLTVT.

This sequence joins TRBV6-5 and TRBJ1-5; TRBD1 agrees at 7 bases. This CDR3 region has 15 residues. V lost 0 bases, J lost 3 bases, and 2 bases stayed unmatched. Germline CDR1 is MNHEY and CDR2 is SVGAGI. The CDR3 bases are TGTGCCAGCAGTTACTCAGGGACAGCCAATCAGCCCCAGCATTTT. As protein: CASSYSGTANQPQHF.

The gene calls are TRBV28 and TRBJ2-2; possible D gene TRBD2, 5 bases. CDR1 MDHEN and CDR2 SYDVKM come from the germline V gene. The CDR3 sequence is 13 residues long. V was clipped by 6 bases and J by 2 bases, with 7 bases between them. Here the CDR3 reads CASRDFNTGELFF. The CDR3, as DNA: TGTGCCAGCAGGGACTTCAACACCGGGGAGCTGTTTTTT.

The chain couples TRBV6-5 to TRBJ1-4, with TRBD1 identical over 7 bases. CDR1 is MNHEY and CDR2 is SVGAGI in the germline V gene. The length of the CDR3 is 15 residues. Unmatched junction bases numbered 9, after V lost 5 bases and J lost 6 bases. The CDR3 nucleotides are TGTGCCAGCAGTGCCCCAGGGGGGGGTTATGAAAAACTGTTTTTT. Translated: CASSAPGGGYEKLFF.

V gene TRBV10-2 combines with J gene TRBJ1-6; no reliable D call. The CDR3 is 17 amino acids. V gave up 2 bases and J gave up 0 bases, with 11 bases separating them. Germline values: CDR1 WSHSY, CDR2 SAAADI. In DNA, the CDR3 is TGCGCCAGCAGTGAGCAACCCCCTAGCTCCTATAATTCACCCCTCCACTTT. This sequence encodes CASSEQPPSSYNSPLHF.

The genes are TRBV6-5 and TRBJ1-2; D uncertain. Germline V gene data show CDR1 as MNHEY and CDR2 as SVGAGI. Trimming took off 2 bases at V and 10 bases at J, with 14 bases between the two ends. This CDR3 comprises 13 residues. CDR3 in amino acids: CASSYVDPPNYTF. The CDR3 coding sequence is TGTGCCAGCAGTTACGTGGACCCCCCGAACTACACCTTC.

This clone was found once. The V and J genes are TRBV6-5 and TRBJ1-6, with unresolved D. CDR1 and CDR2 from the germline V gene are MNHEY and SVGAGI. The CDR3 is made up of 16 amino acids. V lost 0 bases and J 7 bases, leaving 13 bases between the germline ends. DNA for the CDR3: TGTGCCAGCAGTTACTCAGGGAAAAGGGTGAATTCACCCCTCCACTTT. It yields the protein CASSYSGKRVNSPLHF.

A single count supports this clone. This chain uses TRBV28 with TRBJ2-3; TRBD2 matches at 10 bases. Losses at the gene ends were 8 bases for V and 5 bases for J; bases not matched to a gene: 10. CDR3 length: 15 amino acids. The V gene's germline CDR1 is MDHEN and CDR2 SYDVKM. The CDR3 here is CASAGGIAGGDTQYF. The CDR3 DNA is TGTGCCAGCGCCGGGGGGATAGCGGGAGGAGATACGCAGTATTTT.

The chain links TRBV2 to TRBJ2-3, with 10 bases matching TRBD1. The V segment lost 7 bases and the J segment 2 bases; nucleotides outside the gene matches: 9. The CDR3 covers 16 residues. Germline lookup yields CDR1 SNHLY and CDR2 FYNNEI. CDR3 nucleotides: TGTGCCAGCAATGCGCGGGACAGGGGTTTCACAGATACGCAGTATTTT. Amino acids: CASNARDRGFTDTQYF.

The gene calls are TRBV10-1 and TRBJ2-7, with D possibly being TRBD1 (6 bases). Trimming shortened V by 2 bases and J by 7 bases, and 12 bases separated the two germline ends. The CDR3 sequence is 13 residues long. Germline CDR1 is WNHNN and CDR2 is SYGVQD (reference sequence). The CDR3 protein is CASSEGGRGEQYF. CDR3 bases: TGCGCCAGCAGTGAGGGCGGTAGGGGGGAGCAGTACTTC.

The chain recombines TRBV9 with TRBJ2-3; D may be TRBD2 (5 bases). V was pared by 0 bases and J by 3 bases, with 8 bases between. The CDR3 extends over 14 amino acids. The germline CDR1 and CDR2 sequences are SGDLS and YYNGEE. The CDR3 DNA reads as TGTGCCAGCAGCGTAGAGCGGAGGACAGATACGCAGTATTTT. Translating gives CASSVERRTDTQYF.

This CDR3 reads CASSQEGTDVTEAFF. The CDR3 nucleotides are TGCGCCAGCAGCCAAGAGGGGACAGACGTGACTGAAGCTTTCTTT. The chain recombines TRBV4-1 with TRBJ1-1; 7 bases match TRBD1. This CDR3 has 15 residues. V gave up 0 bases and J gave up 5 bases; unmatched junction bases: 6. Per the germline V gene, CDR1 is MGHRA and CDR2 is YSYEKL.

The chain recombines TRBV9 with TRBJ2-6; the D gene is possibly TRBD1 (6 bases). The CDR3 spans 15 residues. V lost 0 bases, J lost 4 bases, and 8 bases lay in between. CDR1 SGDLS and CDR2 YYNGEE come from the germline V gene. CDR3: CASSVDRAGANVLTF. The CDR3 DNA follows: TGTGCCAGCAGCGTAGACAGGGCCGGGGCCAACGTCCTGACTTTC.

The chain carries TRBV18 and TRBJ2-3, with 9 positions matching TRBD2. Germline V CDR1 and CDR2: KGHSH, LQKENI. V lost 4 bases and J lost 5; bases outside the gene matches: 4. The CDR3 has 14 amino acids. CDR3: CASSLAGVEDTQYF. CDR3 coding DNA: TGTGCCAGCTCACTAGCGGGGGTGGAAGATACGCAGTATTTT. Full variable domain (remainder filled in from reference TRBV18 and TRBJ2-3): NAGVMQNPRHLVRRRGQEARLRCSPMKGHSHVYWYRQLPEEGLKFMVYLQKENIIDESGMPKERFSAEFPKEGPSILRIQQVVRGDSAAYFCASSLAGVEDTQYFGPGTRLTVL.

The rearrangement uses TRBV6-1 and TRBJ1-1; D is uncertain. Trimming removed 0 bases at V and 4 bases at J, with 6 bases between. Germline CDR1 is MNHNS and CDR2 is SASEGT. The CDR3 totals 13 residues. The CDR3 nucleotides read TGTGCCAGCAGTGAAGCAGAGGGCACTGAAGCTTTCTTT. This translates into CASSEAEGTEAFF.

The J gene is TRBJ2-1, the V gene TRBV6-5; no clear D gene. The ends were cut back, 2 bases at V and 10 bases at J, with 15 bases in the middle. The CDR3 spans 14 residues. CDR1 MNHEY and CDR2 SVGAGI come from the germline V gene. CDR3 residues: CASSYAFRVSEQFF. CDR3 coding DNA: TGTGCCAGCAGTTACGCCTTTAGGGTTAGCGAGCAGTTCTTC.

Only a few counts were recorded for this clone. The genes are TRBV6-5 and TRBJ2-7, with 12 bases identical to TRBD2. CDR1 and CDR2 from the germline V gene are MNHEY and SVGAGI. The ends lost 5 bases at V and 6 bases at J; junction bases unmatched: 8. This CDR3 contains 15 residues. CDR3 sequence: CASSTRTSGTGEQYF. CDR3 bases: TGTGCCAGCAGTACTAGGACTAGCGGGACAGGCGAGCAGTACTTC.

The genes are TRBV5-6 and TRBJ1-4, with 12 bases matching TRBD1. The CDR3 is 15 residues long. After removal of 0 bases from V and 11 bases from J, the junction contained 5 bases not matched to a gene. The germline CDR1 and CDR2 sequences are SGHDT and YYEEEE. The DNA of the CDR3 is TGTGCCAGCAGCTTGGACCGGGACAGGGGGCAGAAACTGTTTTTT. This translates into CASSLDRDRGQKLFF.

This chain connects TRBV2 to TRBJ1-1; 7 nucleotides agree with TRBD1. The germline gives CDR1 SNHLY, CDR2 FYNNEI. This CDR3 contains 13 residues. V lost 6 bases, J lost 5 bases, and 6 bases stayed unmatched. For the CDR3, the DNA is TGTGCCAGCAGCGTACAGGGGTGGACTGAAGCTTTCTTT. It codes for CASSVQGWTEAFF.

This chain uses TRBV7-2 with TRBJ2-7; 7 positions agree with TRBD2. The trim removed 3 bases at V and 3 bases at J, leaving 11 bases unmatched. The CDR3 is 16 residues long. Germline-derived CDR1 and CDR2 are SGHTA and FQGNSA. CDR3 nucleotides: TGTGCCAGCAGCTTTTTTTCTAGCGGCAAGATCTACGAGCAGTACTTC. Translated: CASSFFSSGKIYEQYF.

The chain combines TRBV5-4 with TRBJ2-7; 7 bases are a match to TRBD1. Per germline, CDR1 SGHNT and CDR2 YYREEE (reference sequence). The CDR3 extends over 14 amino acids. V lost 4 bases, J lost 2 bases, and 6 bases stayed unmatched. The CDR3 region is CASSHRDSPYEQYF. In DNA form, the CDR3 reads TGTGCCAGCAGCCACCGGGACAGCCCCTACGAGCAGTACTTC.

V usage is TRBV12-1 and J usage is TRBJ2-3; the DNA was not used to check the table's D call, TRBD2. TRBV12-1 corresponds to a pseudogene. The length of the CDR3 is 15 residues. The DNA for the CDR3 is TGTGCCAGCAGCTTTATCCCTCTCCTCCCGGATACGCAGTATTTT. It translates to CASSFIPLLPDTQYF.